The 23 T cell receptor beta chains given below trace back to one sample, sequenced in a study of blood T cell repertoires in COVID-19. Profiled with immunoSEQ multiplex PCR; TCRdb holds only in-frame clones, not every one. The table records more than 200,000 clones, around nine tenths of them present only once. Sequencing was performed on peripheral blood. These receptors were obtained from a man aged 25 to 45 with active or convalescent COVID-19.

CDR3 in DNA: TGTGCCAGTAGTTCCCCAGGCTACACCTTC. Protein sequence: CASSSPGYTF. This rearrangement joins TRBV19 to TRBJ1-2; D call uncertain. CDR1 and CDR2 (germline): LNHDA, SQIVND (reference sequence). Trimming left V 5 bases short and J 8 bases short, with 6 bases between. The CDR3 consists of 10 residues.

The V and J genes are TRBV7-8 and TRBJ1-1; D gene uncertain. V lost 5 bases and J lost 2, with 9 bases in between. The CDR3 is 13 amino acids. The V gene's germline CDR1 is SGHVS and CDR2 FQNEAQ. The CDR3 loop is CASSTEANTEAFF. CDR3 DNA: TGTGCCAGCAGCACCGAAGCCAACACTGAAGCTTTCTTT.

This clone was counted once. This rearrangement joins TRBV7-8 to TRBJ2-1; TRBD1 matches at 7 bases. Germline lookup yields CDR1 SGHVS and CDR2 FQNEAQ. The CDR3 consists of 14 residues. The V gene end was trimmed by 5 bases and the J gene end by 5 bases; junction bases not matched to a gene: 6. CDR3 residues: CASSPDRSHNEQFF. The CDR3 DNA follows: TGTGCCAGCAGCCCGGACAGGTCCCACAATGAGCAGTTCTTC.

This clone was counted a single time. J is TRBJ2-1 and V is TRBV13; TRBD1 is a possible D gene (9 bases). Germline loops: CDR1 PRHDT, CDR2 FYEKMQ (reference sequence). V dropped 6 bases and J dropped 8 bases, with 17 bases sitting between them. This CDR3 comprises 14 residues. The CDR3: CASSSGTGFDEQFF. The CDR3 DNA follows: TGTGCCAGCAGTAGCGGGACAGGGTTCGATGAGCAGTTCTTC.

CDR3 amino acids: CASSSDRPAWTYEQYF. CDR3 coding DNA: TGTGCCAGCAGTAGCGACAGGCCCGCTTGGACCTACGAGCAGTACTTC. The V gene is TRBV2, the J gene TRBJ2-7; perhaps TRBD1 as D (6 bases). Germline V gives CDR1 SNHLY, CDR2 FYNNEI. The length of the CDR3 is 16 residues. V dropped 5 bases and J dropped 2 bases, with 19 bases sitting between them.

This chain links TRBV12-3 or TRBV12-4 with TRBJ2-7; D may be TRBD1 (6 bases). V shed 8 bases and J shed 2 bases, with 13 bases lying between them. This CDR3 is built from 13 residues. The DNA of the CDR3 is TGTGCCAGCTCGGCAGGGGCCACCTACGAGCAGTACTTC. Translation gives CASSAGATYEQYF.

The chain recombines TRBV19 with TRBJ1-6; TRBD1 matches at 8 bases. The germline gives CDR1 LNHDA, CDR2 SQIVND (reference sequence). The CDR3 has 17 amino acids. Trimming at V came to 7 bases and at J to 0 bases, leaving 8 bases not matched to a gene. The CDR3 DNA reads as TGTGCCAGTACGGCGGGACAGGCCAGCTCCTATAATTCACCCCTCCACTTT. Encoded protein: CASTAGQASSYNSPLHF.

The chain joins TRBV5-6 to TRBJ2-1; 12 nucleotides agree with TRBD1. Germline V gives CDR1 SGHDT, CDR2 YYEEEE. With 3 bases clipped from V and 6 bases from J, the junction kept 4 bases outside the gene matches. The CDR3 extends over 15 amino acids. The CDR3 loop is CASSSPGQGANEQFF. For the CDR3, the DNA is TGTGCCAGCAGCTCACCGGGACAGGGGGCCAATGAGCAGTTCTTC.

This clone was seen only once. This rearrangement joins TRBV2 to TRBJ2-3; 8 nucleotides line up with TRBD2. Germline values: CDR1 SNHLY, CDR2 FYNNEI. Trimming removed 3 bases from V and 2 bases from J; junction bases left unmatched: 7. This CDR3 spans 16 amino acids. The CDR3 nucleotides read TGTGCCAGCAGTGAGTGGGCGGGGGGACCCACAGATACGCAGTATTTT. As protein: CASSEWAGGPTDTQYF.

This clone was seen a handful of times. V usage is TRBV11-3 and J usage is TRBJ1-4; D not certain. The CDR3 sequence is 14 residues long. Trimming stripped 1 base from V and 10 bases from J, with 13 bases between. Germline values: CDR1 SGHNT, CDR2 YENEEA. CDR3 loop: CASSLGDPGSKLFF. CDR3 DNA sequence: TGTGCCAGCAGCTTAGGAGACCCAGGATCAAAACTGTTTTTT.

This chain connects TRBV4-2 to TRBJ2-3; D may be TRBD1 (5 bases). Trimming shortened V by 3 bases and J by 4 bases, and 20 bases separated the two germline ends. The CDR3 extends over 17 amino acids. Germline CDR1 and CDR2: LGHNA and YNFKEQ. This CDR3 reads CASSHGRQPEIPDTQYF. In DNA form, the CDR3 reads TGTGCCAGCAGCCACGGCCGACAGCCTGAAATCCCAGATACGCAGTATTTT.

The V and J genes are TRBV19 and TRBJ2-4; 9 bases match TRBD1. Per germline, CDR1 LNHDA and CDR2 SQIVND (reference sequence). This CDR3 has 13 amino acids. The J segment lost 7 bases and the V segment lost 7 bases, leaving 5 bases of the junction unmatched. The CDR3: CASNPTGGNIQYF. The CDR3 DNA follows: TGTGCCAGTAACCCGACAGGGGGTAACATTCAGTACTTC. Full variable domain (rest looked up from reference TRBV19 and TRBJ2-4): DGGITQSPKYLFRKEGQNVTLSCEQNLNHDAMYWYRQDPGQGLRLIYYSQIVNDFQKGDIAEGYSVSREKKESFPLTVTSAQKNPTAFYLCASNPTGGNIQYFGAGTRLSVL.

The V and J genes are TRBV2 and TRBJ1-2; weak D call: TRBD1 (6 bases). Germline loops: CDR1 SNHLY, CDR2 FYNNEI. This CDR3 has 14 residues. The V and J ends lost 3 bases and 4 bases respectively, with 12 bases between them. In DNA form, the CDR3 reads TGTGCCAGCAGTGATGGTGCAGGGGTCTATGGCTACACCTTC. The encoded protein is CASSDGAGVYGYTF.

The chain carries TRBV5-1 and TRBJ2-2; D unresolved. CDR3 length: 14 residues. Looked up from germline, CDR1 is SGHRS and CDR2 is YFSETQ. V lost 2 bases and J 1 base, leaving 6 bases between the germline ends. CDR3 DNA sequence: TGCGCCAGCAGCTTTGCGGAGAACACCGGGGAGCTGTTTTTT. Residues: CASSFAENTGELFF.

This rearrangement joins TRBV4-1 to TRBJ2-5; TRBD2 matches 7 bases. This CDR3 contains 13 residues. Germline CDR1 reads MGHRA; CDR2 reads YSYEKL. The junction had 6 bases not matched to a gene; V was cut back by 6 bases and J by 5 bases. CDR3 loop: CASSTAAGETQYF. DNA for the CDR3: TGCGCCAGCAGTACGGCAGCGGGGGAGACCCAGTACTTC.

A single count supports this clone. This chain links TRBV5-1 with TRBJ1-3; TRBD1 agrees at 7 bases. Germline V gene data show CDR1 as SGHRS and CDR2 as YFSETQ. CDR3 length: 17 residues. J was trimmed by 0 bases and V by 2 bases; bases with no gene match: 8. The CDR3 loop is CASSLAGRGSSGNTIYF. The CDR3 DNA follows: TGCGCCAGCAGCTTAGCTGGCAGGGGGTCCTCTGGAAACACCATATATTTT.

The rearrangement joins TRBV19 to TRBJ2-2; TRBD1 agrees at 7 bases. The V and J ends lost 7 bases and 2 bases, in that order; junction bases with no gene match: 10. Germline loops: CDR1 LNHDA, CDR2 SQIVND (reference sequence). The CDR3 loop spans 16 amino acids. The CDR3, as DNA: TGTGCCAGTACCAAGGCCGGGACAGATAACACCGGGGAGCTGTTTTTT. The encoded protein is CASTKAGTDNTGELFF.

This clone appeared a few times. The same CDR3 is also encoded by other DNA sequences in this sample. The gene calls are TRBV29-1 and TRBJ2-3; TRBD2 matches 8 bases. The germline V gene has CDR1 SQVTM and CDR2 ANQGSEA. This CDR3 comprises 13 residues. J lost 1 base, V lost 5 bases, and 2 bases had no gene match. The CDR3 DNA reads TGCAGCGTTAGCGGGGGCGGCACAGATACGCAGTATTTT. Translation gives CSVSGGGTDTQYF.

The DNA for the CDR3 is TGTGCCAGCAGAAGGGACAGGCAGTCTGGAAACACCATATATTTT. Protein product: CASRRDRQSGNTIYF. This sequence joins TRBV6-6 and TRBJ1-3, with TRBD1 matching over 8 bases. V shed 6 bases and J 1 base; nucleotides not matched to a gene: 5. Germline CDR1 and CDR2: MNHNY and SVGAGI (reference sequence). The CDR3 runs to 15 residues.

The chain is built from TRBV7-2 and TRBJ2-1; D uncertain. The germline V gene encodes CDR1 SGHTA and CDR2 FQGNSA. Trimming shortened V by 0 bases and J by 2 bases, and 5 bases separated the two germline ends. This CDR3 has 14 amino acids. The CDR3 nucleotides are TGTGCCAGCAGCTTAGCTCCCACCTACAATGAGCAGTTCTTC. Residues: CASSLAPTYNEQFF.

The V call is TRBV2, the J call TRBJ2-5; 9 bases are a match to TRBD1. The CDR3 is made up of 14 amino acids. V shed 3 bases, J shed 5 bases, and the junction held 4 bases outside the gene matches. CDR1 and CDR2 from the germline V gene are SNHLY and FYNNEI. CDR3 protein: CASSDTGGGETQYF. The CDR3, as DNA: TGTGCCAGCAGTGATACAGGGGGCGGCGAGACCCAGTACTTC.

This chain connects TRBV10-2 to TRBJ1-2, with D perhaps TRBD1 (6 bases). V was shortened by 4 bases and J by 4 bases, with 13 bases between the two germline ends. CDR1 WSHSY and CDR2 SAAADI come from the germline V gene. The CDR3 runs 14 residues. The CDR3 bases are TGCGCCAGCAGTGGAACAGGGACCATCTATGGCTACACCTTC. It is translated as CASSGTGTIYGYTF.

The genes are TRBV9 and TRBJ1-2; D possibly corresponds to TRBD1 (5 bases). CDR3 size: 13 residues. V lost 10 bases, J lost 1 base, and 14 bases lay in between. Per the germline V gene, CDR1 is SGDLS and CDR2 is YYNGEE. CDR3 residues: CASRGWDNYGYTF. CDR3 nucleotides: TGTGCCTCCCGGGGGTGGGATAACTATGGCTACACCTTC.